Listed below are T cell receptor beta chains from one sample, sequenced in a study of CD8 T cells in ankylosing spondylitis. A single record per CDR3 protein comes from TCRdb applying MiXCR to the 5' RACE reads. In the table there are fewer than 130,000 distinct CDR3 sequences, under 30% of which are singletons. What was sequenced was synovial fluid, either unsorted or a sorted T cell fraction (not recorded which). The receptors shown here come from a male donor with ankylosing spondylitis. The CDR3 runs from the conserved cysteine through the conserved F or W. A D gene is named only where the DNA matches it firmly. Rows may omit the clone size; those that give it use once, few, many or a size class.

CDR3nt: TGTGCCAGCAGTGAGGGCCTACCGTATGGCTACACCTTC
CDR3aa: CASSEGLPYGYTF
d_gene: -
abundance: -
v_gene: TRBV6-1
j_gene: TRBJ1-2

CDR3nt: TGTGCCACCAGTGATTCAGGGACAGGAAACAATGAGCAGTTCTTC
CDR3aa: CATSDSGTGNNEQFF
d_gene: TRBD1
abundance: many
v_gene: TRBV24-1
j_gene: TRBJ2-1

CDR3nt: TGTGCCACCAGTGACCCCGGGACAGGGAAAGAGACCCAGTACTTC
CDR3aa: CATSDPGTGKETQYF
d_gene: TRBD1
abundance: -
v_gene: TRBV24-1
j_gene: TRBJ2-5

CDR3nt: TGTGCCAGCAGTTTACGGGGGAGCACTGAAGCTTTCTTT
CDR3aa: CASSLRGSTEAFF
d_gene: -
abundance: few
v_gene: TRBV27
j_gene: TRBJ1-1

CDR3nt: TGCGCCAGCAGCCAAGAGGGCGGGAGGACCCACAATGAGCAGTTCTTC
CDR3aa: CASSQEGGRTHNEQFF
d_gene: TRBD2
abundance: -
v_gene: TRBV4-1
j_gene: TRBJ2-1

CDR3nt: TGCAGTGCTAGGTATCACGACACTGAAGCTTTCTTT
CDR3aa: CSARYHDTEAFF
d_gene: -
abundance: -
v_gene: TRBV20-1
j_gene: TRBJ1-1

CDR3nt: TGTGCCATCGGGGCGGGATACGAGCAGTACTTC
CDR3aa: CAIGAGYEQYF
d_gene: -
abundance: -
v_gene: TRBV10-3
j_gene: TRBJ2-7

CDR3nt: TGTGCCAGCAGAGCCTTCTGGGATCAGCCCCAGCATTTT
CDR3aa: CASRAFWDQPQHF
d_gene: -
abundance: few
v_gene: TRBV6-1
j_gene: TRBJ1-5

CDR3nt: TGTGCCAGCAGCGCGACAGGGTTGAACACTGAAGCTTTCTTT
CDR3aa: CASSATGLNTEAFF
d_gene: TRBD1
abundance: -
v_gene: TRBV7-6
j_gene: TRBJ1-1

CDR3nt: TGTGCCATCAGTGGAGGGGGCCTGGAGACCCAGTACTTC
CDR3aa: CAISGGGLETQYF
d_gene: TRBD1
abundance: -
v_gene: TRBV10-3
j_gene: TRBJ2-5

CDR3nt: TGCAGCGTTGTCGGGACTAGGCTTTTTGGAGAGCAGTACTTC
CDR3aa: CSVVGTRLFGEQYF
d_gene: TRBD2
abundance: -
v_gene: TRBV29-1
j_gene: TRBJ2-7

CDR3nt: TGCAGTGCCCGGACAGGGGGCCCCCTCCACTTT
CDR3aa: CSARTGGPLHF
d_gene: TRBD1
abundance: -
v_gene: TRBV20-1
j_gene: TRBJ1-6